Listed here are 13 T cell receptor beta chains from one sample, sequenced in a study of T cell repertoires in cytomegalovirus infection. For these receptors, no antigen is known. TCRdb processed the reads anew with MiXCR; each CDR3 protein has one entry. The data contain 340,000 or so distinct CDR3 sequences, roughly 25% of them seen just once; the ten biggest clones take up about 14%. Sequencing was performed on cultured PBMCs, taken from culture after CMV antigen stimulation. These receptors originate from a human donor in good health (CMV status not recorded). Some clones in this sample may be carry-over from other donors' samples.

The chain carries TRBV7-2 and TRBJ2-4, with TRBD1 as a possible D gene (6 bases). Trimming took 7 bases from V and 6 from J, leaving 16 bases between them. Germline CDR1 reads SGHTA; CDR2 reads FQGNSA. The CDR3 totals 14 residues. CDR3 DNA sequence: TGTGCCAGCAACAAAGGCCGGGACATAAACATTCAGTACTTC. The encoded protein is CASNKGRDINIQYF.

The chain has TRBV7-6 and TRBJ2-7; possibly TRBD1 for D (6 bases). The germline V gene encodes CDR1 SGHVS and CDR2 FNYEAQ. This CDR3 has 15 amino acids. Trimming took off 6 bases at V and 6 bases at J, with 21 bases between the two ends. This CDR3 reads CASSLGATLRGEQYF. CDR3 coding DNA: TGTGCCAGCAGTCTTGGGGCGACTCTCAGGGGCGAGCAGTACTTC.

The genes are TRBV10-3 and TRBJ2-5; tentative D call: TRBD2 (6 bases). V lost 10 bases to trimming and J lost 4 bases, with 13 bases between them. The CDR3 is 12 amino acids. Germline V CDR1 and CDR2: ENHRY, SYGVKD. The CDR3 nucleotides are TGTGCCACCGGCCGGGAGACAGAGACCCAGTACTTC. Encoded protein: CATGRETETQYF.

The chain couples TRBV5-4 to TRBJ1-6; D might be TRBD1 (5 bases). The germline V gene has CDR1 SGHNT and CDR2 YYREEE (reference sequence). This CDR3 is built from 13 residues. V lost 2 bases, J lost 7 bases, and 7 bases lay in between. CDR3: CASSFWGNSPLHF. The CDR3 DNA reads TGTGCCAGCAGCTTTTGGGGGAATTCACCCCTCCACTTT.

In this sample, this clonotype turned up a few times. The V and J genes are TRBV19 and TRBJ2-3; 13 positions match TRBD2. CDR3 length: 13 amino acids. Germline V gene data show CDR1 as LNHDA and CDR2 as SQIVND (reference sequence). V lost 8 bases and J lost 6; bases outside the gene matches: 2. The CDR3 DNA reads TGTGCCAGTGAGACTAGCGGGAGGGATACGCAGTATTTT. Residues: CASETSGRDTQYF.

A few counts support this clonotype. The chain combines TRBV4-3 with TRBJ1-2; D gene ambiguous. Germline values: CDR1 LGHNA, CDR2 YSLEER. The CDR3 length is 15 residues. V dropped 0 bases and J dropped 4 bases, with 12 bases sitting between them. The CDR3 region has the DNA TGCGCCAGCAGCCAAGAGTCAAAAGTCCTCTATGGCTACACCTTC. Translating it yields CASSQESKVLYGYTF.

V is TRBV7-9 and J is TRBJ2-5; no definite D call. V lost 2 bases to trimming and J lost 2 bases, with 12 bases between them. Per the germline V gene, CDR1 is SEHNR and CDR2 is FQNEAQ (reference sequence). This CDR3 contains 15 residues. CDR3 residues: CASSLFHGIQETQYF. The CDR3 nucleotides read TGTGCCAGCAGCTTATTCCATGGGATTCAAGAGACCCAGTACTTC.

The chain carries TRBV20-1 and TRBJ2-1, with 9 bases matching TRBD2. V dropped 3 bases and J dropped 7; count of bases not matched to a gene: 10. Germline values: CDR1 DFQATT, CDR2 SNEGSKA (reference sequence). CDR3 length equals 15 residues. Here the CDR3 DNA reads TGCAGTGCTAGTGTCTTAGCGGGGGCCTGGAATGAGCAGTTCTTC. Protein product: CSASVLAGAWNEQFF.

This chain uses TRBV7-2 with TRBJ2-5; tentatively, D is TRBD2 (5 bases). The germline CDR1 and CDR2 sequences are SGHTA and FQGNSA. V was clipped by 3 bases and J by 5 bases, with 7 bases between them. The CDR3 runs 12 residues. CDR3 DNA sequence: TGTGCCAGCAGCTTGGCTAGCGAGACCCAGTACTTC. Amino acid sequence: CASSLASETQYF.

The table lists this clonotype with many counts. The chain links TRBV7-2 to TRBJ2-5; 7 bases agree with TRBD1. The germline gives CDR1 SGHTA, CDR2 FQGNSA. The CDR3 runs to 16 residues. Losses at the gene ends were 3 bases for V and 5 bases for J; bases not matched to a gene: 12. CDR3 DNA: TGTGCCAGCAGCTTTTCCACAGGGGCCGTTTCGGAGACCCAGTACTTC. Amino acids: CASSFSTGAVSETQYF. The whole variable domain, remainder taken from reference TRBV7-2 and TRBJ2-5, is GAGVSQSPSNKVTEKGKDVELRCDPISGHTALYWYRQSLGQGLEFLIYFQGNSAPDKSGLPSDRFSAERTGGSVSTLTIQRTQQEDSAVYLCASSFSTGAVSETQYFGPGTRLLVL.

This clonotype was counted a single time. The CDR3 loop is CASSGQGAMETQYF. The CDR3 DNA follows: TGTGCCAGCAGTGGACAGGGGGCAATGGAGACCCAGTACTTC. The rearrangement uses TRBV6-2 or TRBV6-3 and TRBJ2-5; the match to TRBD1 covers 11 bases. The V and J ends lost 5 bases and 5 bases, in that order; junction bases with no gene match: 4. CDR1 is MNHEY, CDR2 SVGEGT, per germline. The length of the CDR3 is 14 residues.

J is TRBJ2-1 and V is TRBV7-9; TRBD1 aligns across 11 bases. The length of the CDR3 is 12 residues. V lost 6 bases, J lost 10 bases, and 2 bases stayed unmatched. Germline V CDR1 and CDR2: SEHNR, FQNEAQ (reference sequence). CDR3: CASSRDRGEQFF. As DNA, the CDR3 is TGTGCCAGCAGTCGGGACAGGGGGGAGCAGTTCTTC.

This chain joins TRBV10-3 and TRBJ1-1; D gene ambiguous. The CDR3 extends over 13 amino acids. Germline CDR1 and CDR2: ENHRY and SYGVKD. The V end lost 7 bases, the J end lost 0 bases, and 9 bases lay between the germline ends. Here the CDR3 reads CAITEDVNTEAFF. The CDR3 coding sequence is TGTGCCATCACAGAGGATGTGAACACTGAAGCTTTCTTT.